One sample yielded the 20 T cell receptor beta chains listed below, sequenced in a study of human T cells and chemical hapten exposure. MiXCR, run by TCRdb on the RACE reads, gives a single entry per CDR3 protein. In the table there are roughly 81,000 distinct CDR3 sequences, 7.5% to 9.5% of which are singletons. Time point described: pre-sensitization, week 0. This sample's treatment: therapeutic diphenylcyclopropenone sensitization with weekly scalp DPC. The sample in question was whole blood, obtained in connection with sensitization to the hapten diphenylcyclopropenone (DPC). The receptor set was obtained from a man aged 40-49 years with alopecia areata. Some clones in this sample may be carry-over from other donors' samples.

This clonotype has a single count. A read error may explain this, as a much larger clone is one base away. The rearrangement uses TRBV21-1 and TRBJ2-3; TRBD2 is the table's D call and was not checked against the DNA. TRBV21-1 is an annotated pseudogene. This CDR3 is 18 amino acids long. This chain's CDR3 is CASSKGGTPHFRTDTRYF. CDR3 DNA sequence: TGTGCCAGCAGCAAAGGTGGGACTCCTCATTTTAGGACAGATACGCGGTATTTT.

This clonotype was seen many times. The J gene is TRBJ2-1, the V gene TRBV29-1; 7 bases match TRBD2. V gave up 7 bases and J gave up 9 bases; unmatched junction bases: 12. Germline lookup yields CDR1 SQVTM and CDR2 ANQGSEA. There are 13 residues in the CDR3. In DNA, the CDR3 is TGCAGCGCCCTGGGAGGGAGTGCTGGTGAGCAGTTCTTC. This translates into CSALGGSAGEQFF.

This clonotype was detected a few times. The chain is built from TRBV10-2 and TRBJ2-3; D is unresolved. This CDR3 region has 11 residues. Germline V gene sequence: CDR1 WSHSY, CDR2 SAAADI. The ends were cut back, 8 bases at V and 2 bases at J, with 5 bases in the middle. The CDR3: CASGYTDTQYF. The CDR3 DNA reads as TGCGCCAGCGGCTACACAGATACGCAGTATTTT.

In its sample, this clonotype was seen a few times. The V gene is TRBV27, the J gene TRBJ2-2; 10 positions match TRBD1. The CDR3 covers 16 residues. Germline V gene lookup returns CDR1 MNHEY and CDR2 SMNVEV (reference sequence). J lost 7 bases, V lost 0 bases, and 5 bases had no gene match. The CDR3 is CASSLSTGGRFGELFF. The CDR3 DNA is TGTGCCAGCAGTTTATCGACAGGGGGCCGGTTCGGGGAGCTGTTTTTT.

This clonotype was seen repeatedly, ten times or more. The genes are TRBV4-3 and TRBJ2-4, with a possible D match to TRBD2 (5 bases). Deletions cut 1 base from V and 1 base from J, with 11 bases between. Germline V CDR1 and CDR2: LGHNA, YSLEER. CDR3 length equals 16 residues. The CDR3 DNA follows: TGCGCCAGCAGCCAAGTCGGCGGCGGGGCCAAAAACATTCAGTACTTC. The encoded protein is CASSQVGGGAKNIQYF.

The V and J genes are TRBV7-6 and TRBJ1-3; the D gene is possibly TRBD1 (6 bases). CDR3 length: 16 residues. CDR1 is SGHVS and CDR2 is FNYEAQ in the germline V gene. The ends were cut back, 4 bases at V and 2 bases at J, with 15 bases in the middle. The DNA of the CDR3 is TGTGCCAGCAGCTCGCGGGGCCGGGACACTGGAAACACCATATATTTT. It encodes CASSSRGRDTGNTIYF. Variable domain in full (rest from reference TRBV7-6 and TRBJ1-3): GAGVSQSPRYKVTKRGQDVALRCDPISGHVSLYWYRQALGQGPEFLTYFNYEAQQDKSGLPNDRFSAERPEGSISTLTIQRTEQRDSAMYRCASSSRGRDTGNTIYFGEGSWLTVV.

The table lists this clonotype with a few counts. The V gene is TRBV7-2, the J gene TRBJ2-1, with a tentative D call TRBD2 (6 bases). V was clipped by 1 base and J by 15 bases, with 19 bases between them. The CDR3 runs to 14 residues. Germline CDR1 and CDR2: SGHTA and FQGNSA. CDR3 DNA sequence: TGTGCCAGCAGCTTAGATCCCTACAGTCGGAGGGGGTTCTTC. Translation: CASSLDPYSRRGFF.

The chain joins TRBV6-2 or TRBV6-3 to TRBJ2-1; TRBD2 might be the D (5 bases). Looked up from germline, CDR1 is MNHEY and CDR2 is SVGEGT. V lost 8 bases to trimming and J lost 4 bases, with 24 bases between them. CDR3 size: 17 residues. CDR3 region: CASRRDTAGTQYNEQFF. The CDR3 nucleotides read TGTGCCAGCCGCCGAGATACGGCGGGTACCCAATACAATGAGCAGTTCTTC.

This clonotype came up once. The chain joins TRBV27 to TRBJ2-2; maybe TRBD1 (6 bases). Germline V lookup: CDR1 MNHEY, CDR2 SMNVEV (reference sequence). V was pared by 4 bases and J by 7 bases, with 10 bases between. The CDR3 runs to 13 residues. The CDR3 DNA follows: TGTGCCAGCAGTTGGGGACAAGTCGGGGAGCTGTTTTTT. Its translation is CASSWGQVGELFF.

This clonotype was found many times. This chain connects TRBV10-3 to TRBJ1-6; D is unresolved. The CDR3 sequence is 14 residues long. Germline values: CDR1 ENHRY, CDR2 SYGVKD. The V end was cut by 0 bases, the J end by 10 bases, with 10 bases between. Here the CDR3 DNA reads TGTGCCATCAGTGAGTCAAGGGAAGGGTCACCCCTCCACTTT. It yields the protein CAISESREGSPLHF.

The J gene is TRBJ2-5, the V gene TRBV6-6; D perhaps matches TRBD2 (6 bases). This CDR3 comprises 12 residues. CDR1 and CDR2 (germline): MNHNY, SVGAGI (reference sequence). V was clipped by 6 bases and J by 3 bases, with 8 bases between them. CDR3 nucleotide sequence: TGTGCCAGCAGAGGGGAGGAAGAGACCCAGTACTTC. Translated: CASRGEEETQYF.

V is TRBV27 and J is TRBJ1-3; D is uncertain. This CDR3 spans 16 amino acids. Germline values: CDR1 MNHEY, CDR2 SMNVEV (reference sequence). Trimming took 6 bases from V and 0 from J, leaving 15 bases between them. The CDR3 nucleotides are TGTGCCAGCAGGATCCGCGGAGGGATCTCTGGAAACACCATATATTTT. This gives the protein CASRIRGGISGNTIYF.

The rearrangement joins TRBV7-2 to TRBJ2-3; D remains unclear. The CDR3 loop spans 15 amino acids. The germline gives CDR1 SGHTA, CDR2 FQGNSA. V was shortened by 0 bases and J by 1 base, with 8 bases between the two germline ends. CDR3: CASSLASWGTDTQYF. The CDR3 DNA reads TGTGCCAGCAGCTTAGCTAGCTGGGGCACAGATACGCAGTATTTT.

Only a few counts were recorded for this clonotype. The genes are TRBV11-1 and TRBJ2-1, with 12 bases aligning to TRBD2. This CDR3 contains 16 residues. Germline CDR1 is SGHAT and CDR2 is FQDESV (reference sequence). V shed 5 bases and J 8 bases; nucleotides not matched to a gene: 10. This chain's CDR3 is CASSLLTSGSPDEQFF. The CDR3, as DNA: TGTGCCAGCAGCCTCTTGACTAGCGGGAGTCCTGATGAGCAGTTCTTC.

This clonotype was seen a single time. CDR3 in DNA: TGTGCCAGCAGCCGCCAGCGGGGGGCCTCGTCCTACGAGCAGTACTTC. Translating it yields CASSRQRGASSYEQYF. This rearrangement joins TRBV3-1 to TRBJ2-7; 9 positions match TRBD2. CDR3 length: 16 amino acids. Germline CDR1 and CDR2: LGHDT and YNNKEL (reference sequence). Germline trimming cut 4 bases from V and 1 base from J; bases unmatched to any gene: 8.

This clonotype was detected many times. The chain carries TRBV20-1 and TRBJ1-6; D might be TRBD1 (5 bases). Germline V lookup: CDR1 DFQATT, CDR2 SNEGSKA (reference sequence). Trimming removed 3 bases at V and 0 bases at J, with 12 bases between. The CDR3 totals 16 residues. The CDR3 region is CSASRGGDSYNSPLHF. In DNA, the CDR3 is TGCAGTGCTAGCCGTGGAGGGGACTCCTATAATTCACCCCTCCACTTT.

The chain carries TRBV7-8 and TRBJ1-5, with a tentative D call TRBD1 (5 bases). Germline V gene sequence: CDR1 SGHVS, CDR2 FQNEAQ. The CDR3 covers 16 residues. The V end lost 7 bases, the J end lost 4 bases, and 20 bases lay between the germline ends. This chain's CDR3 is CASNPVAWGENQPQHF. The DNA for the CDR3 is TGTGCCAGCAATCCCGTCGCCTGGGGGGAAAATCAGCCCCAGCATTTT.

This clonotype came up many times. The chain combines TRBV30 with TRBJ1-5; 7 bases align to TRBD1. CDR3 length: 15 residues. V was pared by 3 bases and J by 2 bases, with 7 bases of the junction left unmatched. CDR1 and CDR2 (germline): GTSNPN, SVGIG (reference sequence). The CDR3 loop is CAWSAGQAGNQPQHF. The CDR3 coding sequence is TGTGCCTGGAGCGCAGGACAGGCGGGCAATCAGCCCCAGCATTTT.

This clonotype occurred many times. The CDR3 sequence is CASTLRENTEAFF. CDR3 coding DNA: TGTGCCAGCACCCTGAGGGAGAACACTGAAGCTTTCTTT. The chain joins TRBV12-3 or TRBV12-4 to TRBJ1-1; no reliable D call. This CDR3 region has 13 residues. V shed 7 bases and J shed 1 base, with 10 bases lying between them.

This clonotype was detected many times. The chain couples TRBV6-2 or TRBV6-3 to TRBJ2-7, with 12 nucleotides matching TRBD2. The CDR3 covers 16 residues. After removal of 5 bases from V and 3 bases from J, the junction contained 8 bases not matched to a gene. Germline CDR1 reads MNHEY; CDR2 reads SVGEGT. CDR3 in amino acids: CASSTPTSGRIYEQYF. The CDR3, as DNA: TGTGCCAGCAGTACGCCCACTAGCGGGAGGATCTACGAGCAGTACTTC.